This T cell receptor beta chain is from a study of T-cell memory formation after mild COVID-19. Study background: The two donors had largely donor-specific TCR clusters.

This clonotype was recorded a few times. Germline CDR1 and CDR2: MNHNS and SASEGT. V shed 1 base and J 2 bases; nucleotides not matched to a gene: 6. This CDR3 spans 16 amino acids. TCRdb itself ran the 5' RACE reads through MiXCR, one entry per CDR3 protein. The sample contains approximately 410,000 distinct CDR3 sequences, around 22% of which appear only once. The gene calls are TRBV6-1 and TRBJ2-3; 7 positions match TRBD2. The sequence derives from an adult woman who had mild COVID-19 (a few samples of this study predate the infection). Cell type and time point are not known. The sequenced sample consisted of PBMCs or a T cell subset sorted from them (not recorded which). In nucleotides, the CDR3 is TGTGCCAGCAGTGAAGAGGCGGGAGCCCCCACAGATACGCAGTATTTT. Its protein product is CASSEEAGAPTDTQYF.